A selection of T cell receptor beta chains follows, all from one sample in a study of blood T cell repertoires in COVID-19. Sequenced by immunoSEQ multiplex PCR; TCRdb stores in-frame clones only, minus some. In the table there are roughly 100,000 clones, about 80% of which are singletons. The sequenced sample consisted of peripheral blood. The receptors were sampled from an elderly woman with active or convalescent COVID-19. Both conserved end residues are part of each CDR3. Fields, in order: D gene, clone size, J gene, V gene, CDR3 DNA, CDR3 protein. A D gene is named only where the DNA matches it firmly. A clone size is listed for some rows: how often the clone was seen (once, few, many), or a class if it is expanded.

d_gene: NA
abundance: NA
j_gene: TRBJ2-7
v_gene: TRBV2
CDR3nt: TGTGCCAGCGCCGGAGGGACAGCGTACGAGCAGTACTTC
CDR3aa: CASAGGTAYEQYF

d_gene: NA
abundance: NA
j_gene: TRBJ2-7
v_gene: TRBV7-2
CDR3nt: TGTGCCAGCAGGCGGGCAGGTGAAGCTGACGAGCAGTACTTC
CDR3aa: CASRRAGEADEQYF

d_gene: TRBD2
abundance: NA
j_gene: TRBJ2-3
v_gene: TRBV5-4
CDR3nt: TGTGCCAGCAGCTTGGCCGGGGGGTCGGGGCAGTATTTT
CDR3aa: CASSLAGGSGQYF

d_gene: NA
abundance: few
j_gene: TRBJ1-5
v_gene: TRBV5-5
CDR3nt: TGTGCCAGCAGCTTGGTAGGAGGTCAGCCCCAGCATTTT
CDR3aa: CASSLVGGQPQHF

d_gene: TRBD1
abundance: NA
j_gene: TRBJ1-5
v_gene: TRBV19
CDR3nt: TGTGCCAGTAGTACAGCAACCGGGACAGGGGCCCTCTATCAGCCCCAGCATTTT
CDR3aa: CASSTATGTGALYQPQHF

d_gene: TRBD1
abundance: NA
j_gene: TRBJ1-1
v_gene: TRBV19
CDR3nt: TGTGCCAGTAGTCTGGACAGGTTTCGGAACACTGAAGCTTTCTTT
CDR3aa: CASSLDRFRNTEAFF

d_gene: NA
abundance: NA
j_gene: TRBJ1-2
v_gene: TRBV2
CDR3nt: TGTGCCAGCAGTGAGGCTCGCTTGGTTGCCGGCTACACCTTC
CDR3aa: CASSEARLVAGYTF

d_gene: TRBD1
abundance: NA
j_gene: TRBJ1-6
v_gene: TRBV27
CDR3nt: TGTGCCAGCAGCATGACGGACAGGGAGGCTTCACCCCTCCACTTT
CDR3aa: CASSMTDREASPLHF

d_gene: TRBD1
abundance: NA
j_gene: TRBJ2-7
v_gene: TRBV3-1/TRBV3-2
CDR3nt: TGTGCCAGCAGCCACCAACAGGGGCCCTACTCCTACGAGCAGTACTTC
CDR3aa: CASSHQQGPYSYEQYF

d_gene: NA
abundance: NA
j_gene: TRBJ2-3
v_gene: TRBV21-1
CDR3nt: TGTGCCAGCAGCAAAGCCTACTACGCGGAGACCTGCACAGATACGCAGTATTTT
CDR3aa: CASSKAYYAETCTDTQYF

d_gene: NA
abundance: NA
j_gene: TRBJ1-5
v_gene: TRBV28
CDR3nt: TGTGCCAGCAGTTTACGAAACACGCGGTATCAGCCCCAGCATTTT
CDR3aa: CASSLRNTRYQPQHF

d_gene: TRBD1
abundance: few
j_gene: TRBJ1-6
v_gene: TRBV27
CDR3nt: TGTGCCAGCAGACCCCTCGACAGGGAAAGTTCACCCCTCCACTTT
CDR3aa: CASRPLDRESSPLHF

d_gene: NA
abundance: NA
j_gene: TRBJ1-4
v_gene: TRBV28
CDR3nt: TGTGCCAGCAGTTTTCCGGACATCGCAACTAATGAAAAACTGTTTTTT
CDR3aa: CASSFPDIATNEKLFF

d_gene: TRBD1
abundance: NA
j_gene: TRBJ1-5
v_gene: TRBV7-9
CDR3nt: TGTGCCAGCAGCCCCGGACAGGGAGGGGGTAAGAATCAGCCCCAGCATTTT
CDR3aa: CASSPGQGGGKNQPQHF

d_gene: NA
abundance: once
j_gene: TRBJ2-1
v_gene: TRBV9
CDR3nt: TGTGCCAGCAGCGTAGACGGGGGAGTATGGTCCTACAATGAGCAGTTCTTC
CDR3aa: CASSVDGGVWSYNEQFF

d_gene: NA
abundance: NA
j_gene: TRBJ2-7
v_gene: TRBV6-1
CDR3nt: TGTGCCAGCAGTGAAGTTGTAGTGGTCCTAACCGACGAGCAGTACTTC
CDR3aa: CASSEVVVVLTDEQYF

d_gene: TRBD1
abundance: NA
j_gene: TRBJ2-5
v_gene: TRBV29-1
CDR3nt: TGCAGCGTTGATTACGGACAGGTGGGAGAGACCCAGTACTTC
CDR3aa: CSVDYGQVGETQYF